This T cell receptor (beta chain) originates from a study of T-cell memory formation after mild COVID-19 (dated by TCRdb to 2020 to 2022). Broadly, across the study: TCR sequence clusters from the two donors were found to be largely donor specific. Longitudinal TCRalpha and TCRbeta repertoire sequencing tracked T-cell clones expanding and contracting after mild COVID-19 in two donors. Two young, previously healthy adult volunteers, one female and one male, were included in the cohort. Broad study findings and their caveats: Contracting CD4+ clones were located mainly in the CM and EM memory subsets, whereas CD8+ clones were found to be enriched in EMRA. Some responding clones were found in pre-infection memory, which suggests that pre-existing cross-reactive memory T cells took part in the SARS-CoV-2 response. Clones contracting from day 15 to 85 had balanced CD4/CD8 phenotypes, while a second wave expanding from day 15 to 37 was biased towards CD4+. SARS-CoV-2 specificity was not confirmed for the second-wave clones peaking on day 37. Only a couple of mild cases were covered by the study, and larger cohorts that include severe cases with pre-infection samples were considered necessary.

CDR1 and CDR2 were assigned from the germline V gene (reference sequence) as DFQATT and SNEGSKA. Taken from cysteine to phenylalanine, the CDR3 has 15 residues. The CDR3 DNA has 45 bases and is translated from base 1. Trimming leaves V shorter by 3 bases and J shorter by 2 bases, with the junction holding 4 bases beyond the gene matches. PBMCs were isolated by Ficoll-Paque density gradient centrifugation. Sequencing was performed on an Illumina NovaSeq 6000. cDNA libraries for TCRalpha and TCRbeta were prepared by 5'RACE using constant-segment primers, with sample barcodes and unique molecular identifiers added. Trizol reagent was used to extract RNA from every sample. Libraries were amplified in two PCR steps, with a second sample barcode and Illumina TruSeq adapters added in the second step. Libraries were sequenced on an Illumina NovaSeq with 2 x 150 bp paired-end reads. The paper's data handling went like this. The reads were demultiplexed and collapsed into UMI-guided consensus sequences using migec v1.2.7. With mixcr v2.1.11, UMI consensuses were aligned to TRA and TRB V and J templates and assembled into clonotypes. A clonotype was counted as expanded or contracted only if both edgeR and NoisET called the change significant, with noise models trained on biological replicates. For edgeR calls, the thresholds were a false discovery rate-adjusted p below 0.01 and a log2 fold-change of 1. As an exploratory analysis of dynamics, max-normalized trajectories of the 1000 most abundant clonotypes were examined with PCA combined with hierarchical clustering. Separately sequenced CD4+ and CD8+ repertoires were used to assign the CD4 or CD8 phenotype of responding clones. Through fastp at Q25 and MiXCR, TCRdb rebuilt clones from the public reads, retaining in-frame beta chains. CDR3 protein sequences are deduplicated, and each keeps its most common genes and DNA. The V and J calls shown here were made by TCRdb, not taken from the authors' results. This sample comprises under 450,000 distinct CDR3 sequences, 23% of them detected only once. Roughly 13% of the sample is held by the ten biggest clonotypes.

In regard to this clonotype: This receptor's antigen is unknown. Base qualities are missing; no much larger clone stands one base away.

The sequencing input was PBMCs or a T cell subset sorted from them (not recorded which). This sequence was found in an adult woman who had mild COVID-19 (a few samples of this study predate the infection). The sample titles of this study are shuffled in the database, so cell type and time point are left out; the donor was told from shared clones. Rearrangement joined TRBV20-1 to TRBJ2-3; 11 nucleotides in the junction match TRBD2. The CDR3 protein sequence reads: CSARGSGGATDTQYF. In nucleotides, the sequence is TGCAGTGCTAGGGGTAGCGGGGGGGCCACAGATACGCAGTATTTT.